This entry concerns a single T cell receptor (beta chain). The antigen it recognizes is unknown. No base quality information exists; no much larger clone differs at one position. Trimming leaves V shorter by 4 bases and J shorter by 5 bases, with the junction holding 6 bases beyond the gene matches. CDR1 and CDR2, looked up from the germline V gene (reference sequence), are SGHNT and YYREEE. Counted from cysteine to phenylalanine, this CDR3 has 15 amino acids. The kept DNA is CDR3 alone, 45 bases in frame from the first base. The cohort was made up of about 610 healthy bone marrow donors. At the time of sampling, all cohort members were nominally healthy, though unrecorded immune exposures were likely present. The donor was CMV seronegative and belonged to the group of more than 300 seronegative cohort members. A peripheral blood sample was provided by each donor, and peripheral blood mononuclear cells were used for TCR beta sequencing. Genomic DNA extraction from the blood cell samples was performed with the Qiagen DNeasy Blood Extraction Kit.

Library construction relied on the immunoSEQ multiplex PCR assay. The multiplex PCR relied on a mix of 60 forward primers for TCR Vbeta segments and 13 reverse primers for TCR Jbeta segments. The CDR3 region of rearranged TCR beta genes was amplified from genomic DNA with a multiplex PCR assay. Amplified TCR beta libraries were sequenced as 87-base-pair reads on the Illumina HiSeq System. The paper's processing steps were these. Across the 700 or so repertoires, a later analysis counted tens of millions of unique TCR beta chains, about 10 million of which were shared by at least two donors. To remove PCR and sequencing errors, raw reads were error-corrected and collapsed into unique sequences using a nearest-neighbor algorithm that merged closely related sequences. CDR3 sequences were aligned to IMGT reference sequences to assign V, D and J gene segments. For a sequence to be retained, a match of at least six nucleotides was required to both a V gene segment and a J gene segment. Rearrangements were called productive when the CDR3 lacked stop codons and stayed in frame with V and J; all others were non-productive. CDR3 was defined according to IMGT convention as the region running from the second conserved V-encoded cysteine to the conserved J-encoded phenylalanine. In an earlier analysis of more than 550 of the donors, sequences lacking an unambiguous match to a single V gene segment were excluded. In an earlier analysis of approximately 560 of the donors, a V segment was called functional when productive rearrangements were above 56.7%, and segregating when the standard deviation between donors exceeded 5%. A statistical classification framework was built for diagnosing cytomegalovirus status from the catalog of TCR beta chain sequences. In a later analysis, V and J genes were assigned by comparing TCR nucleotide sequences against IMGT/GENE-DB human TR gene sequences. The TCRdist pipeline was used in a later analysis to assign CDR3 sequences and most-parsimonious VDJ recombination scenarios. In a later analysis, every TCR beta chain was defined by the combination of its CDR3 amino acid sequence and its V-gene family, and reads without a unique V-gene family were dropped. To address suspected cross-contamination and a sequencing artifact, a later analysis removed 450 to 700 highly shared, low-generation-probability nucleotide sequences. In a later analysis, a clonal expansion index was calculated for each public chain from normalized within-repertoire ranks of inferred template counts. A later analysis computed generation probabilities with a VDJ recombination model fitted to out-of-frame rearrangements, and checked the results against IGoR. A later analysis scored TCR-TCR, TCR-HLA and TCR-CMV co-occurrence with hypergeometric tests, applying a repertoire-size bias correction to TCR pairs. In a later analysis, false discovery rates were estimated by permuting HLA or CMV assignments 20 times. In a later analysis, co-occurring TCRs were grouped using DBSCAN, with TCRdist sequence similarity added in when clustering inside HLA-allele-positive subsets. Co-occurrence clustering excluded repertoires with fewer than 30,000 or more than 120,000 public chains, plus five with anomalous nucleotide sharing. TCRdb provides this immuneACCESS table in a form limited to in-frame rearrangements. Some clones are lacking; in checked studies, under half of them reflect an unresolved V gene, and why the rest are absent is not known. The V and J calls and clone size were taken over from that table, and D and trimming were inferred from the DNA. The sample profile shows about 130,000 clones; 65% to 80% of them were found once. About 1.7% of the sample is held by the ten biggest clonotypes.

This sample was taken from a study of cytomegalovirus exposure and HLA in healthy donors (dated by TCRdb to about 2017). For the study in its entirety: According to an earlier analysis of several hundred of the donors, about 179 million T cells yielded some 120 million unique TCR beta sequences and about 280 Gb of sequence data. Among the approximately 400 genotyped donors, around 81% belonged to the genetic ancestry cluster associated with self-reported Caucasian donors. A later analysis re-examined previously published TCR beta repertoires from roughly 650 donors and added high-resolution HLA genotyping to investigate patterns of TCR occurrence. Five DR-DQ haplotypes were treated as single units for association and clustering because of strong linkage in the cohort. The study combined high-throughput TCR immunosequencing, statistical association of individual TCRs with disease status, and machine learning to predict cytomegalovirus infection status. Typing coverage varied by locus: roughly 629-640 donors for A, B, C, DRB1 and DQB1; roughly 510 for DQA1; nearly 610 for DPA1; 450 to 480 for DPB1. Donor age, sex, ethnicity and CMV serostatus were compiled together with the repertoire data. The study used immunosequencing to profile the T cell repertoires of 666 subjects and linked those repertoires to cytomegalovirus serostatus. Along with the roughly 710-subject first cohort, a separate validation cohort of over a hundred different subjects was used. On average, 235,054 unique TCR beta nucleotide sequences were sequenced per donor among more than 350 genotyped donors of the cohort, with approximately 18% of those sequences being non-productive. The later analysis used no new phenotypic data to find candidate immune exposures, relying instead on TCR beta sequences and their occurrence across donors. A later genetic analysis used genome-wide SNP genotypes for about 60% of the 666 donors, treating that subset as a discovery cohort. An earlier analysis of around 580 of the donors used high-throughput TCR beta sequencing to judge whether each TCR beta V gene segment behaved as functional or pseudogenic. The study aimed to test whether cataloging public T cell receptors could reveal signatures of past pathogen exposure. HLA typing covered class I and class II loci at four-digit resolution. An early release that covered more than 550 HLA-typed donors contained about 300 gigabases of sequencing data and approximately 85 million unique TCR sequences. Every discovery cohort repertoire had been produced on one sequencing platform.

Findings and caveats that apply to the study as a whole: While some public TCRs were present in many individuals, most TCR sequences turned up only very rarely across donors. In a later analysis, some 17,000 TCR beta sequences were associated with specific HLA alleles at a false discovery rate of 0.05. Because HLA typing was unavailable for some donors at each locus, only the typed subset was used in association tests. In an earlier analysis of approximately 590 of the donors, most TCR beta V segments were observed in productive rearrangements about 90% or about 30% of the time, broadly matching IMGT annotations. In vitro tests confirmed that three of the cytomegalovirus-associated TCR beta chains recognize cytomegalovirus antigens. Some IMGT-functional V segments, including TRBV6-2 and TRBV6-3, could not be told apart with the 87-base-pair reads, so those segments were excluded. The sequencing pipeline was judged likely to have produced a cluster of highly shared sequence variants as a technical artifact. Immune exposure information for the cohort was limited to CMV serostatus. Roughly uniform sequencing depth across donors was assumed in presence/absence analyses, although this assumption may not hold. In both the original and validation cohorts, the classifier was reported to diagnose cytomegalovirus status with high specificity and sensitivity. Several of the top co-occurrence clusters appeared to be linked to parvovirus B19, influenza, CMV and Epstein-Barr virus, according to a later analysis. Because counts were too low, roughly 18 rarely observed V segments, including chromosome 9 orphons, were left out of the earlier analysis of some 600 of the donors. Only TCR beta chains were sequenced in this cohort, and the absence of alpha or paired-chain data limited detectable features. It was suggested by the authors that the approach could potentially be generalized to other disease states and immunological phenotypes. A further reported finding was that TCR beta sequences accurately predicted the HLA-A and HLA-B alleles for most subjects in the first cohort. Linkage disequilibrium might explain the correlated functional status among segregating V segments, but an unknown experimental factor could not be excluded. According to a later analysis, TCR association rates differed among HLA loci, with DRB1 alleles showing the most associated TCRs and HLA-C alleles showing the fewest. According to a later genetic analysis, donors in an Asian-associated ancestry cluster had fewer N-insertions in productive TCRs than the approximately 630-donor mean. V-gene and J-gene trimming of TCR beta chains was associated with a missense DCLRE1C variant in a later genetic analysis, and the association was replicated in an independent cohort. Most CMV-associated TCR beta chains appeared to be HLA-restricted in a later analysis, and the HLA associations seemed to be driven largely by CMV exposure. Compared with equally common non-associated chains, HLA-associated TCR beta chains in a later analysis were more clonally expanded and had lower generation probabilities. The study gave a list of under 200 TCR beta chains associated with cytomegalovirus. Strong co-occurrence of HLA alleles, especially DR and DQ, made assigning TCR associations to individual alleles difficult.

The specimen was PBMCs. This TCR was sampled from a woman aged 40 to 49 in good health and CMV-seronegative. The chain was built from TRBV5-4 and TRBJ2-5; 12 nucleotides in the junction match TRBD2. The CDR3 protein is CASSETSGGTETQYF. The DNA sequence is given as TGTGCCAGCAGCGAAACTAGCGGGGGGACGGAGACCCAGTACTTC.